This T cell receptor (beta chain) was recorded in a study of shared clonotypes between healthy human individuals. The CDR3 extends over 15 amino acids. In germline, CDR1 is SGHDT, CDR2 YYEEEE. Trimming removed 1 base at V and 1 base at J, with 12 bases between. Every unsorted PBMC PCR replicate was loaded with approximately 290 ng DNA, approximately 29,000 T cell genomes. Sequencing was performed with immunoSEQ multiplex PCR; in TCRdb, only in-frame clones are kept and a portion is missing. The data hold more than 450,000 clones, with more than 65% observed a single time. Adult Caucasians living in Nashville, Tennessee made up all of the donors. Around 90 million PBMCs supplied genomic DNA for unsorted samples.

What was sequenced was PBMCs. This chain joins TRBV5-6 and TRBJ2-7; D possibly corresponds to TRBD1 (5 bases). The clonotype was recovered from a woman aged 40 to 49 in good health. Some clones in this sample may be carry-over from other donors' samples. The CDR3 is CASSLNRFRSYEQYF. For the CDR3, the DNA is TGTGCCAGCAGCTTGAACAGGTTCCGATCCTACGAGCAGTACTTC.